These T cell receptor beta chains were read from a single sample in a study of cytomegalovirus exposure and HLA in healthy donors. Clones were sequenced by immunoSEQ multiplex PCR, and TCRdb holds only the in-frame ones, with some missing. This sample has 150,000 or so clones, with roughly 91% found just once. The sequencing input was PBMCs. The receptors were gathered from a young woman in good health and CMV-seropositive. Each CDR3 is given with its conserved first and last residue. D genes are given only for firm matches. Size tells how often a clone was seen (once, few, many) or the class of an expanded clone, and some rows leave it out.

J gene: TRBJ2-1
D gene: NA
V gene: TRBV10-2
clone size: NA
CDR3 DNA: TGCGCCAGCAGTCGACAGGACAATGAGCAGTTCTTC
CDR3 protein: CASSRQDNEQFF

J gene: TRBJ1-5
D gene: TRBD1
V gene: TRBV19
clone size: NA
CDR3 DNA: TGTGCCAGTAGTATAGTACAGGGGAATCAGCCCCAGCATTTT
CDR3 protein: CASSIVQGNQPQHF

J gene: TRBJ2-7
D gene: TRBD1
V gene: TRBV11-3
clone size: NA
CDR3 DNA: TGTGCCAGCAGCTCAGGACAGGGGGCAGCGGAAGAGCAGTACTTC
CDR3 protein: CASSSGQGAAEEQYF

J gene: TRBJ1-4
D gene: NA
V gene: TRBV6-6
clone size: NA
CDR3 DNA: TGTGCCAGCGTTTCTGCAACTAATGAAAAACTGTTTTTT
CDR3 protein: CASVSATNEKLFF

J gene: TRBJ1-3
D gene: NA
V gene: TRBV14
clone size: NA
CDR3 DNA: TGTGCCAGCAGCTATAGCTCTGGAAACACCATATATTTT
CDR3 protein: CASSYSSGNTIYF

J gene: TRBJ1-1
D gene: NA
V gene: TRBV11-3
clone size: NA
CDR3 DNA: TGTGCCAGCAGCCCAGGGAGGGTGAACACTGAAGCTTTCTTT
CDR3 protein: CASSPGRVNTEAFF

J gene: TRBJ1-2
D gene: NA
V gene: TRBV29-1
clone size: NA
CDR3 DNA: TGCAGCGTGAGACGGGGAGATAACTATGGCTACACCTTC
CDR3 protein: CSVRRGDNYGYTF

J gene: TRBJ1-5
D gene: NA
V gene: TRBV19
clone size: NA
CDR3 DNA: TGTGCCAGTAGTATTGGGGGCTACAATCAGCCCCAGCATTTT
CDR3 protein: CASSIGGYNQPQHF

J gene: TRBJ2-7
D gene: NA
V gene: TRBV6-5
clone size: NA
CDR3 DNA: TGTGCCACCGGGCTTAGGGGCTCCTACGAGCAGTACTTC
CDR3 protein: CATGLRGSYEQYF

J gene: TRBJ1-1
D gene: TRBD1
V gene: TRBV18
clone size: NA
CDR3 DNA: TGTGCCAGCTCAAGGGGACAGGGGAACACTGAAGCTTTCTTT
CDR3 protein: CASSRGQGNTEAFF

J gene: TRBJ1-4
D gene: TRBD1
V gene: TRBV6-6
clone size: once
CDR3 DNA: TGTGCCAGCAGCCTACAGGGGGCCAGTAATGAAAAACTGTTTTTT
CDR3 protein: CASSLQGASNEKLFF

J gene: TRBJ2-1
D gene: NA
V gene: TRBV6-5
clone size: NA
CDR3 DNA: TGTGCCAGCAGCCGGGGGGCCCACAATGAGCAGTTCTTC
CDR3 protein: CASSRGAHNEQFF

J gene: TRBJ2-2
D gene: TRBD1
V gene: TRBV11-2
clone size: NA
CDR3 DNA: TGTGCCAGCAGCCGGACAGGGTCGGACACCGGGGAGCTGTTTTTT
CDR3 protein: CASSRTGSDTGELFF

J gene: TRBJ2-5
D gene: NA
V gene: TRBV28
clone size: NA
CDR3 DNA: TGTGCCAGCAGTTCACAGGGAGAGACCCAGTACTTC
CDR3 protein: CASSSQGETQYF

J gene: TRBJ2-7
D gene: NA
V gene: TRBV6-1
clone size: NA
CDR3 DNA: TGTGCCGGATCGAAAGTGGGGGACTTCTACGAGCAGTACTTC
CDR3 protein: CAGSKVGDFYEQYF

J gene: TRBJ2-2
D gene: NA
V gene: TRBV29-1
clone size: NA
CDR3 DNA: TGCAGCGTTGAAGATAGGGCCAGGGGTTACGGGGAGCTGTTTTTT
CDR3 protein: CSVEDRARGYGELFF

J gene: TRBJ2-7
D gene: TRBD2
V gene: TRBV5-4
clone size: NA
CDR3 DNA: TGTGCCAGCAGCCTGCGAGCAGCGGGAGGCACCTACGAGCAGTACTTC
CDR3 protein: CASSLRAAGGTYEQYF

J gene: TRBJ1-1
D gene: NA
V gene: TRBV7-9
clone size: NA
CDR3 DNA: TGTGCCAGCAGCTCAGCCGGGACACTTAACACTGAAGCTTTCTTT
CDR3 protein: CASSSAGTLNTEAFF

J gene: TRBJ2-2
D gene: NA
V gene: TRBV18
clone size: NA
CDR3 DNA: TGTGCCAGCTCACCACCGTCAGGGGTCGGGGAGCTGTTTTTT
CDR3 protein: CASSPPSGVGELFF

J gene: TRBJ2-2
D gene: NA
V gene: TRBV5-6
clone size: NA
CDR3 DNA: TGTGCCAGCAGCTTCACTAGTGGGGACACCGGGGAGCTGTTTTTT
CDR3 protein: CASSFTSGDTGELFF

J gene: TRBJ2-7
D gene: NA
V gene: TRBV9
clone size: NA
CDR3 DNA: TGTGCCAGCAGCGTAAGGACAGCTTGGTCCTACGAGCAGTACTTC
CDR3 protein: CASSVRTAWSYEQYF

J gene: TRBJ1-4
D gene: TRBD1
V gene: TRBV11-2
clone size: NA
CDR3 DNA: TGTGCCAGCAGCTTAGATCGTGGGACAGATGAAAAACTGTTTTTT
CDR3 protein: CASSLDRGTDEKLFF

J gene: TRBJ2-7
D gene: NA
V gene: TRBV6-1
clone size: NA
CDR3 DNA: TGTGCCAGCAGTGAAGTCAGGGTCCAGTACTTC
CDR3 protein: CASSEVRVQYF

J gene: TRBJ2-5
D gene: TRBD1
V gene: TRBV11-2
clone size: NA
CDR3 DNA: TGTGCCAGCAGCTCCTGGGGACAGTACCAAGAGACCCAGTACTTC
CDR3 protein: CASSSWGQYQETQYF

J gene: TRBJ1-2
D gene: NA
V gene: TRBV11-1
clone size: NA
CDR3 DNA: TGTGCCAGCAGCCCATCTAACTATGGCTACACCTTC
CDR3 protein: CASSPSNYGYTF

J gene: TRBJ2-3
D gene: TRBD2
V gene: TRBV25-1
clone size: NA
CDR3 DNA: TGTGCCAGCAGTTTAAGCGGGAGGAACACAGATACGCAGTATTTT
CDR3 protein: CASSLSGRNTDTQYF

J gene: TRBJ1-2
D gene: TRBD1
V gene: TRBV29-1
clone size: NA
CDR3 DNA: TGCAGCGTTGTGACAGGGGGCCCTAACTATGGCTACACCTTC
CDR3 protein: CSVVTGGPNYGYTF

J gene: TRBJ1-2
D gene: TRBD1
V gene: TRBV2
clone size: NA
CDR3 DNA: TGTGCCAGCAGTGACCGGGACAGGGGTGAGGGCTACACCTTC
CDR3 protein: CASSDRDRGEGYTF

J gene: TRBJ1-1
D gene: NA
V gene: TRBV30
clone size: NA
CDR3 DNA: TGTGCCTGGAGAGAGGGGGGGCCCACTGAAGCTTTCTTT
CDR3 protein: CAWREGGPTEAFF

J gene: TRBJ2-5
D gene: TRBD1
V gene: TRBV5-1
clone size: NA
CDR3 DNA: TGCGCCAGCAGCGCGGGACAGGGCCGTCTCGCGACCCAGTACTTC
CDR3 protein: CASSAGQGRLATQYF

J gene: TRBJ2-1
D gene: TRBD1
V gene: TRBV30
clone size: NA
CDR3 DNA: TGTGCCTGGAGTAGGCGGGACAGGGACTACAATGAGCAGTTCTTC
CDR3 protein: CAWSRRDRDYNEQFF

J gene: TRBJ2-1
D gene: TRBD2
V gene: TRBV27
clone size: NA
CDR3 DNA: TGTGCCAGCAGTTTATGGGGCGGGGGGCTCAACAATGAGCAGTTCTTC
CDR3 protein: CASSLWGGGLNNEQFF

J gene: TRBJ2-6
D gene: TRBD1
V gene: TRBV5-6
clone size: NA
CDR3 DNA: TGTGCCAGCAGCGGAACGACAGGGACGGCTGGGGCCAACGTCCTGACTTTC
CDR3 protein: CASSGTTGTAGANVLTF

J gene: TRBJ2-7
D gene: TRBD1
V gene: TRBV7-6
clone size: NA
CDR3 DNA: TGTGCCAGCAGCTCCCAAGGACTGACAGGGAGCTACGAGCAGTACTTC
CDR3 protein: CASSSQGLTGSYEQYF

J gene: TRBJ1-4
D gene: NA
V gene: TRBV7-9
clone size: once
CDR3 DNA: TGTGCCAGCAGCGAGGACGGAGGACTGTTTTTT
CDR3 protein: CASSEDGGLFF

J gene: TRBJ2-3
D gene: NA
V gene: TRBV7-8
clone size: NA
CDR3 DNA: TGTGCCAGCAGCTTAGATTGGGGCACACAAACCCCAACAGATACGCAGTATTTT
CDR3 protein: CASSLDWGTQTPTDTQYF

J gene: TRBJ2-5
D gene: TRBD2
V gene: TRBV10-1
clone size: NA
CDR3 DNA: TGCGCCAGCAGCCGAGGACTAGCGGGAGAAGAGACCCAGTACTTC
CDR3 protein: CASSRGLAGEETQYF

J gene: TRBJ2-1
D gene: TRBD2
V gene: TRBV6-1
clone size: few
CDR3 DNA: TGTGCCAGCAGTGAGGGCGGGAGGTATGAGCAGTTCTTC
CDR3 protein: CASSEGGRYEQFF

J gene: TRBJ2-1
D gene: TRBD2
V gene: TRBV6-4
clone size: medium-sized
CDR3 DNA: TGTGCCAGCAGTGAGACTAGCGGGGACTACAATGAGCAGTTCTTC
CDR3 protein: CASSETSGDYNEQFF

J gene: TRBJ2-2
D gene: TRBD2
V gene: TRBV15
clone size: NA
CDR3 DNA: TGTGCCACCAGCAGAGGGGGACTAGCGGGAGTAGGGGAGCTGTTTTTT
CDR3 protein: CATSRGGLAGVGELFF

J gene: TRBJ1-1
D gene: TRBD1
V gene: TRBV4-3
clone size: NA
CDR3 DNA: TGCGCCAGCAGCCAATCGGTCATCGGACAGGGAAACACTGAAGCTTTCTTT
CDR3 protein: CASSQSVIGQGNTEAFF

J gene: TRBJ2-7
D gene: NA
V gene: TRBV19
clone size: NA
CDR3 DNA: TGTGCCAGTAGTAACAGAGTCTCCTACGAGCAGTACTTC
CDR3 protein: CASSNRVSYEQYF

J gene: TRBJ2-3
D gene: NA
V gene: TRBV15
clone size: NA
CDR3 DNA: TGTGCCACCAGCAGCCAGGGGAGAACAGATACGCAGTATTTT
CDR3 protein: CATSSQGRTDTQYF

J gene: TRBJ1-3
D gene: TRBD1
V gene: TRBV28
clone size: NA
CDR3 DNA: TGTGCCAGCAGTTTATTCAGAGCAGGGGGTGCGGGAAACACCATATATTTT
CDR3 protein: CASSLFRAGGAGNTIYF

J gene: TRBJ2-1
D gene: TRBD2
V gene: TRBV7-6
clone size: NA
CDR3 DNA: TGTGCCAGCAGCTTAGCCCTCGCTAGCGGGGAGCAGTTCTTC
CDR3 protein: CASSLALASGEQFF

J gene: TRBJ2-2
D gene: TRBD1
V gene: TRBV19
clone size: NA
CDR3 DNA: TGTGCCAGTAGCAAACCGGGACAGGGGATCGGGGAGCTGTTTTTT
CDR3 protein: CASSKPGQGIGELFF

J gene: TRBJ2-2
D gene: TRBD2
V gene: TRBV27
clone size: NA
CDR3 DNA: TGTGCCAGCAGGGACCCACGTAGCGGGAGGCCCGGGGAGCTGTTTTTT
CDR3 protein: CASRDPRSGRPGELFF

J gene: TRBJ2-7
D gene: TRBD2
V gene: TRBV7-2
clone size: NA
CDR3 DNA: TGTGCCAGCAGCTTAGGGGGAGGGAGCCCTTCCTTCTACGAGCAGTACTTC
CDR3 protein: CASSLGGGSPSFYEQYF

J gene: TRBJ2-1
D gene: TRBD2
V gene: TRBV9
clone size: NA
CDR3 DNA: TGTGCCAGCAGCGTAGGGCTAGCGGGAGCGCATGAGCAGTTCTTC
CDR3 protein: CASSVGLAGAHEQFF